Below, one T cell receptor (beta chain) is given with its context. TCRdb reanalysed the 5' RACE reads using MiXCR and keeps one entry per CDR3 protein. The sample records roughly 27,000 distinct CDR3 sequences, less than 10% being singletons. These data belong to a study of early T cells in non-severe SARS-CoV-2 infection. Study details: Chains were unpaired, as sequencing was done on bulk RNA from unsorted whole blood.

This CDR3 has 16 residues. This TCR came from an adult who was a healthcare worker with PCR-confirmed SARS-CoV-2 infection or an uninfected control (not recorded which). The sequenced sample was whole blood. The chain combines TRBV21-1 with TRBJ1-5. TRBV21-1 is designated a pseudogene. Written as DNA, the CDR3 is TGTGCCAGCAGCAAAGGACGAAGGCAAAACAATCAGCCCCAGCATTTT. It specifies CASSKGRRQNNQPQHF.